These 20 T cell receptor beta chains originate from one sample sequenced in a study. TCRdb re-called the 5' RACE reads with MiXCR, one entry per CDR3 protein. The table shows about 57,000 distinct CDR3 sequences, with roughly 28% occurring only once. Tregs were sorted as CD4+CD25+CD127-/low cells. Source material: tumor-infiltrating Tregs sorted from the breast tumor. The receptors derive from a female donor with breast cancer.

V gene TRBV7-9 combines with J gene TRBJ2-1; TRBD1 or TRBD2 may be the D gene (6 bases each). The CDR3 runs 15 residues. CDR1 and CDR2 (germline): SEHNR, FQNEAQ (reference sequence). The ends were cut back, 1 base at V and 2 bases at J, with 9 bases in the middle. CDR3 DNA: TGTGCCAGCAGCTTAGGGGGGGCAACCTACAATGAGCAGTTCTTC. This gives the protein CASSLGGATYNEQFF.

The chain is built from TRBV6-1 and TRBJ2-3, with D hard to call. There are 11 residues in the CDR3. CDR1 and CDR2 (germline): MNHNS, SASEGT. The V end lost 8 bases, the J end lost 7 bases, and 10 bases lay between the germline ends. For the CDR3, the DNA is TGTGCCAGCGTAGTAGGATATACGCAGTATTTT. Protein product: CASVVGYTQYF.

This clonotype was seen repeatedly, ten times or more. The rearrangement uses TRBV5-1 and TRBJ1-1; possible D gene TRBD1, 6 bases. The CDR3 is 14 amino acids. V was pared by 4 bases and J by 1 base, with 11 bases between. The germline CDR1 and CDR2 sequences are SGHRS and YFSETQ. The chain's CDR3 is CASSRQVENTEAFF. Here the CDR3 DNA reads TGCGCCAGCAGCAGACAGGTAGAGAACACTGAAGCTTTCTTT.

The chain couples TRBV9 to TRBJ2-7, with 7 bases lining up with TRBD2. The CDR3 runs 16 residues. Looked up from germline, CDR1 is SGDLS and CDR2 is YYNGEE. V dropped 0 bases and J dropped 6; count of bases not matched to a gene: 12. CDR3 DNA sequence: TGTGCCAGCAGCGTAGACCTGGCGGGAGCGTACAGCGAGCAGTACTTC. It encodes CASSVDLAGAYSEQYF.

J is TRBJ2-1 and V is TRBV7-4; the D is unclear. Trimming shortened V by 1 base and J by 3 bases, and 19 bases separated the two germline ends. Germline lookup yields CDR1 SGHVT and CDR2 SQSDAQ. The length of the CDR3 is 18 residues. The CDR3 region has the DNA TGTGCCAGCAGCTTAGAAGGGATCCAGAACAACCACTACAATGAGCAGTTCTTC. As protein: CASSLEGIQNNHYNEQFF.

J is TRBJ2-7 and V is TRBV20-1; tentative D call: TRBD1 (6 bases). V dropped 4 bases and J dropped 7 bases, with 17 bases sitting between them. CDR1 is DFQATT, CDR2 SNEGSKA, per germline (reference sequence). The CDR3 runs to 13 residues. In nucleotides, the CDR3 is TGCAGTGCTAAAACCGACAGGCTTAGAGAGCAGTACTTC. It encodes CSAKTDRLREQYF.

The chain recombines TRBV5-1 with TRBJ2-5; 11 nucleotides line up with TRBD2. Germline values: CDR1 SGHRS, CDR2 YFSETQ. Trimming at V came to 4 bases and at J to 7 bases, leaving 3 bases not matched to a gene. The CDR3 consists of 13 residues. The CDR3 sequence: CASSTGTSGTQYF. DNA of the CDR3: TGCGCCAGCAGCACCGGGACTAGCGGGACCCAGTACTTC.

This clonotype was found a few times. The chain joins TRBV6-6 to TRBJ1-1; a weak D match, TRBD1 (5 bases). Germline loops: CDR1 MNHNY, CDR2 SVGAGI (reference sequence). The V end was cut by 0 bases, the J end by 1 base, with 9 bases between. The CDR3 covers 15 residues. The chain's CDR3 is CASSYSTGQNTEAFF. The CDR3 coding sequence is TGTGCCAGCAGTTACTCAACAGGACAGAACACTGAAGCTTTCTTT.

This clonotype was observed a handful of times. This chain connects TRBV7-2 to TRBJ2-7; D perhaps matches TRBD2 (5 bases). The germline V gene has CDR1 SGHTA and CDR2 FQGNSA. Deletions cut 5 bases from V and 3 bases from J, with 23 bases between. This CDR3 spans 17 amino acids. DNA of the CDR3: TGTGCCAGCAGCCCCCCGGGGAGAGCTCGTCCGGGCTACGAGCAGTACTTC. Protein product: CASSPPGRARPGYEQYF.

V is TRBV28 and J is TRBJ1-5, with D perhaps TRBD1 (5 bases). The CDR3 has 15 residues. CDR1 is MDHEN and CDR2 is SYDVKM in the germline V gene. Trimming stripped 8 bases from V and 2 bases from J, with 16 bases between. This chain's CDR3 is CASGTGWRGNQPQHF. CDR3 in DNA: TGTGCCAGCGGGACGGGGTGGCGTGGCAATCAGCCCCAGCATTTT.

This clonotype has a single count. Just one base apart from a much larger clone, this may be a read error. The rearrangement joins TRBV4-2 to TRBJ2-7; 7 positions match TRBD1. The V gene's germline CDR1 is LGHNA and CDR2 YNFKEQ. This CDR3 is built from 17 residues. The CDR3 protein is CASSPSGSGQPSYERYF. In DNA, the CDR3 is TGTGCCAGCAGCCCCTCGGGGTCGGGACAGCCCTCCTACGAGCGGTACTTC.

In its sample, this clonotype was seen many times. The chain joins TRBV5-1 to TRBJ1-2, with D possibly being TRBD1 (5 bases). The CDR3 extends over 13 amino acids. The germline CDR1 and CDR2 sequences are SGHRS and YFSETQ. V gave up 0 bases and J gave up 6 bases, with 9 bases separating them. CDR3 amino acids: CASSLGPGNGYTF. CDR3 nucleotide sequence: TGCGCCAGCAGCTTGGGGCCAGGGAATGGCTACACCTTC.

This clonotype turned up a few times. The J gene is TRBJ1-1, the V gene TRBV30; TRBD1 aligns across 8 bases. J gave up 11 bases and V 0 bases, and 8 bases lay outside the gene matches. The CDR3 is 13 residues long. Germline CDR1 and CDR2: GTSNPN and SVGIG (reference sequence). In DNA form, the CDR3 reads TGTGCCTGGAGTGTAAAGGCGCGACAGGGGGCTTTCTTT. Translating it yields CAWSVKARQGAFF. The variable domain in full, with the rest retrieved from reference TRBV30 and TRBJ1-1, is SQTIHQWPATLVQPVGSPLSLECTVEGTSNPNLYWYRQAAGRGLQLLFYSVGIGQISSEVPQNLSASRPQDRQFILSSKKLLLSDSGFYLCAWSVKARQGAFFGQGTRLTVV.

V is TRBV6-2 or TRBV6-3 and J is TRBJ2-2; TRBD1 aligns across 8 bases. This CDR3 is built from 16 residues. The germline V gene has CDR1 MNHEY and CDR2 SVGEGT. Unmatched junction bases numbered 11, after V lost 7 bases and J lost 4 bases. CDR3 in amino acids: CASKYPPGQVTGELFF. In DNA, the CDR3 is TGTGCCAGCAAATACCCACCGGGACAGGTCACCGGGGAGCTGTTTTTT.

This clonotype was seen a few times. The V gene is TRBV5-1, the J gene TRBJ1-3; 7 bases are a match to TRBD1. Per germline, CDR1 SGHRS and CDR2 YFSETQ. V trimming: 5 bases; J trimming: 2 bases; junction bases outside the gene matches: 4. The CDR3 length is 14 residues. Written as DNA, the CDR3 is TGCGCCAGCAGTACGCAGGGGGCTGGAAACACCATATATTTT. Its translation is CASSTQGAGNTIYF.

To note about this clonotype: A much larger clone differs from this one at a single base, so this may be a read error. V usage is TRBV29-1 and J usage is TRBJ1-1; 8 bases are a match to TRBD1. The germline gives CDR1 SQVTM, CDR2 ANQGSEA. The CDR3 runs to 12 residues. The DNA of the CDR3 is TGCAGCGTTGACCAGGGGGCGACTGGAGCTTTCTTT. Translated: CSVDQGATGAFF.

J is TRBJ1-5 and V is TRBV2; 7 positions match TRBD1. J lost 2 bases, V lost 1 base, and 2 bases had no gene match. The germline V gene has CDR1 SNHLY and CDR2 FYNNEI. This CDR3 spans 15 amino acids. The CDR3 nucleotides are TGTGCCAGCAGTGAAGATCAGGGGGGCAATCAGCCCCAGCATTTT. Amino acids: CASSEDQGGNQPQHF.

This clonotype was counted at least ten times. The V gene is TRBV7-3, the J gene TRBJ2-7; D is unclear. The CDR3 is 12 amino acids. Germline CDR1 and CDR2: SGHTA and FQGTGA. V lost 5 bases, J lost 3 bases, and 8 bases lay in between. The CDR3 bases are TGTGCCAGCAGCCCAATGGACTACGAGCAGTACTTC. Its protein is CASSPMDYEQYF.

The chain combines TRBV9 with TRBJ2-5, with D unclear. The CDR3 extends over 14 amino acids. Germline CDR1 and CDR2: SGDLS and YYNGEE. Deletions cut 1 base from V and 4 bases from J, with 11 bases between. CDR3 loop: CASSVNRVGETQYF. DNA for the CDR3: TGTGCCAGCAGCGTAAACCGGGTGGGAGAGACCCAGTACTTC.

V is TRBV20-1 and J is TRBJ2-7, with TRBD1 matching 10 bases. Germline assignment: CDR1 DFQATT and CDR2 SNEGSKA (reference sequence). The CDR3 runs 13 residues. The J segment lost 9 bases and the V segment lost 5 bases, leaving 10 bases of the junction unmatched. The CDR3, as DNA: TGCAGTGCTGGAAGGACAGGGGGTCTCGTGCAGTACTTC. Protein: CSAGRTGGLVQYF.